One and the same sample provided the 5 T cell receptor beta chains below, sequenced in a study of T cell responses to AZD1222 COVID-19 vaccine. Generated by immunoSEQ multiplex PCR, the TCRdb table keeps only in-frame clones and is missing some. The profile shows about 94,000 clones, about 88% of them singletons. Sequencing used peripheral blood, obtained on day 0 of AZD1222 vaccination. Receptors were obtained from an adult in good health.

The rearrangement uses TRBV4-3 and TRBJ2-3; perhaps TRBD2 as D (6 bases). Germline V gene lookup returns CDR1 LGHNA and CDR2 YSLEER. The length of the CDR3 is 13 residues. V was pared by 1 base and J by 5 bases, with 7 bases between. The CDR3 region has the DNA TGCGCCAGCAGCCAAGTGGGGGGAGATACGCAGTATTTT. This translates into CASSQVGGDTQYF.

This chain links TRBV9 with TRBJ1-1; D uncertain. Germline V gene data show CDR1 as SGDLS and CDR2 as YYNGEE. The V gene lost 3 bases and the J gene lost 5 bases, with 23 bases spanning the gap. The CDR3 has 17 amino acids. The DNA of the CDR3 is TGTGCCAGCAGCGGCGGGTCGGATTCTCAAACGGGGACTGAAGCTTTCTTT. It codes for CASSGGSDSQTGTEAFF.

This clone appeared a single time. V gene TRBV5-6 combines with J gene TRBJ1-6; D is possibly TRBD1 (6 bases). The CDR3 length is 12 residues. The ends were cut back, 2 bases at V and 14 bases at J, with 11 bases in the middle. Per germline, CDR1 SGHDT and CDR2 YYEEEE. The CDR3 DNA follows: TGTGCCAGCAGCTTAACAGGGAGGGCCCTCCACTTT. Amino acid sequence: CASSLTGRALHF.

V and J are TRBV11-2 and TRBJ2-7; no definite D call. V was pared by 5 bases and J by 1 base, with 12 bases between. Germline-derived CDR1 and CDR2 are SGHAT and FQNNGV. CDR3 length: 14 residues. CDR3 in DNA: TGTGCCAGCAGCCCAGGCGTTGGATCCTACGAGCAGTACTTC. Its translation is CASSPGVGSYEQYF.

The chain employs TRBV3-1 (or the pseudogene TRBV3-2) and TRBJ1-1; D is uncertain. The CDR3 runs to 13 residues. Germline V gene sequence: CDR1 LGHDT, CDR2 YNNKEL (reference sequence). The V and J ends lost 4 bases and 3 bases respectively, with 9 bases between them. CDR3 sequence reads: CASSPKGDTEAFF. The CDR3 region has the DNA TGTGCCAGCAGCCCAAAAGGTGACACTGAAGCTTTCTTT.